The 28 T cell receptor beta chains below come from one sample, sequenced in a study of blood T cell repertoires in COVID-19. Sequencing used immunoSEQ multiplex PCR; TCRdb keeps in-frame clones, though not all of them. The sample lists roughly 76,000 clones; roughly 87% were seen once. The sample comprised peripheral blood. These TCRs come from a young man with acute or convalescent COVID-19.

The chain carries TRBV29-1 and TRBJ2-7, with D perhaps matching TRBD1 (5 bases). CDR1 and CDR2 (germline): SQVTM, ANQGSEA. Deletions cut 1 base from V and 0 bases from J, with 7 bases between. This CDR3 is built from 13 residues. The CDR3 loop is CSVEGTFSYEQYF. The CDR3 DNA sequence: TGCAGCGTTGAAGGGACATTCTCCTACGAGCAGTACTTC.

V and J are TRBV19 and TRBJ2-5; tentatively, D is TRBD2 (6 bases). Trimming took 4 bases from V and 2 from J, leaving 14 bases between them. The CDR3 sequence is 15 residues long. CDR1 is LNHDA and CDR2 is SQIVND in the germline V gene (reference sequence). CDR3: CASSNSGGEQETQYF. The CDR3 DNA follows: TGTGCCAGTAGTAACAGCGGAGGGGAACAAGAGACCCAGTACTTC.

The V gene is TRBV9, the J gene TRBJ2-1, with a tentative D call TRBD2 (5 bases). The V gene lost 4 bases and the J gene lost 5 bases, with 13 bases spanning the gap. Looked up from germline, CDR1 is SGDLS and CDR2 is YYNGEE. CDR3 length: 14 amino acids. CDR3 bases: TGTGCCAGCAGCCGGACGTCTAGCAACAATGAGCAGTTCTTC. Translating it yields CASSRTSSNNEQFF.

This clone was counted between two and nine times. J is TRBJ2-7 and V is TRBV6-5; 15 bases agree with TRBD2. Per germline, CDR1 MNHEY and CDR2 SVGAGI. V shed 7 bases, J shed 6 bases, and the junction held 7 bases outside the gene matches. This CDR3 is 15 amino acids long. The CDR3 nucleotides read TGTGCCAGCATCGGACTAGCGGGAGGGCCAAGCGAGCAGTACTTC. Its translation: CASIGLAGGPSEQYF.

The chain uses TRBV5-1 and TRBJ2-1; 9 bases align to TRBD2. After removal of 0 bases from V and 5 bases from J, the junction contained 3 bases not matched to a gene. This CDR3 has 15 residues. CDR1 is SGHRS and CDR2 is YFSETQ in the germline V gene. In DNA form, the CDR3 reads TGCGCCAGCAGCTTGGGCGGGAGGGCCGACAATGAGCAGTTCTTC. Residues: CASSLGGRADNEQFF.

The V gene is TRBV5-1, the J gene TRBJ1-6, with D tentatively TRBD1 (5 bases). Germline-derived CDR1 and CDR2 are SGHRS and YFSETQ. The V and J ends lost 3 bases and 11 bases respectively, with 9 bases between them. CDR3 size: 12 residues. Written as DNA, the CDR3 is TGCGCCAGCAGCTCGGGGGATCCACCCCTCCACTTT. Its translation is CASSSGDPPLHF.

The J gene is TRBJ2-1, the V gene TRBV3-1 (or the pseudogene TRBV3-2); 10 bases line up with TRBD2. V gave up 3 bases and J gave up 7 bases; unmatched junction bases: 6. This CDR3 contains 15 residues. Looked up from germline, CDR1 is LGHDT and CDR2 is YNNKEL (reference sequence). As DNA, the CDR3 is TGTGCCAGCAGCCACCGTCTAGCGGGAGTAAATGAGCAGTTCTTC. It yields the protein CASSHRLAGVNEQFF.

This chain links TRBV4-1 with TRBJ2-2, with no clear D. V lost 2 bases, J lost 0 bases, and 7 bases lay in between. The CDR3 length is 15 residues. CDR1 MGHRA and CDR2 YSYEKL come from the germline V gene. Written as DNA, the CDR3 is TGCGCCAGCAGCCAATTCCTCGCGAACACCGGGGAGCTGTTTTTT. This codes for CASSQFLANTGELFF.

The chain joins TRBV21-1 to TRBJ2-7; the table gives TRBD2 as D, unverified against the DNA. TRBV21-1 is described as a pseudogene. CDR3 length equals 16 residues. The CDR3, as DNA: TGTGCCAGCAGCGCAAAACTAGCGGGTCCCTCCTACGAGCAGTACTTC. Translating gives CASSAKLAGPSYEQYF.

This clone was counted a single time. The rearrangement links TRBV19 to TRBJ2-4; TRBD2 might be the D (6 bases). This CDR3 region has 12 residues. The V gene lost 5 bases and the J gene lost 9 bases, with 11 bases spanning the gap. CDR1 and CDR2 from the germline V gene are LNHDA and SQIVND (reference sequence). CDR3 sequence reads: CASSLQGGIQYF. The CDR3 DNA reads as TGTGCCAGTAGTCTCCAGGGAGGCATTCAGTACTTC. Drawing the rest from reference TRBV19 and TRBJ2-4, the complete variable domain is DGGITQSPKYLFRKEGQNVTLSCEQNLNHDAMYWYRQDPGQGLRLIYYSQIVNDFQKGDIAEGYSVSREKKESFPLTVTSAQKNPTAFYLCASSLQGGIQYFGAGTRLSVL.

The J gene is TRBJ1-2, the V gene TRBV5-1; D uncertain. Trimming removed 0 bases from V and 6 bases from J, with 9 bases in between. CDR1 and CDR2 from the germline V gene are SGHRS and YFSETQ. The CDR3 loop spans 13 amino acids. For the CDR3, the DNA is TGCGCCAGCAGCTTGGCTCCTAGCAATGGCTACACCTTC. Translated: CASSLAPSNGYTF.

This rearrangement joins TRBV19 to TRBJ2-3; maybe TRBD1 (6 bases). Per the germline V gene, CDR1 is LNHDA and CDR2 is SQIVND (reference sequence). This CDR3 has 15 residues. V dropped 5 bases and J dropped 2 bases, with 14 bases sitting between them. The CDR3 reads CASSPRTATTDTQYF. In nucleotides, the CDR3 is TGTGCCAGTAGTCCTCGGACAGCGACCACAGATACGCAGTATTTT.

The V gene is TRBV4-1, the J gene TRBJ2-3; 7 nucleotides agree with TRBD1. CDR1 is MGHRA, CDR2 YSYEKL, per germline. V dropped 4 bases and J dropped 1; count of bases not matched to a gene: 8. CDR3 length: 16 amino acids. CDR3 DNA sequence: TGCGCCAGCAGCCCCTCGACAGGGACCCGCACAGATACGCAGTATTTT. This encodes CASSPSTGTRTDTQYF.

The V gene is TRBV10-2, the J gene TRBJ1-1, with D possibly TRBD1 on 5 matching bases. The V end lost 3 bases, the J end lost 4 bases, and 9 bases lay between the germline ends. The CDR3 totals 13 residues. Germline CDR1 is WSHSY and CDR2 is SAAADI. The CDR3 sequence is CASSESGGTEAFF. Written as DNA, the CDR3 is TGCGCCAGCAGTGAATCCGGGGGCACTGAAGCTTTCTTT.

The rearrangement uses TRBV6-1 and TRBJ2-5; 8 bases are shared with TRBD1. The CDR3 covers 16 residues. With 1 base clipped from V and 5 bases from J, the junction kept 9 bases outside the gene matches. Germline CDR1 reads MNHNS; CDR2 reads SASEGT. CDR3 in DNA: TGTGCCAGCAGTGAAGGCCCAGGGGGCGCAGCGGAGACCCAGTACTTC. Translation gives CASSEGPGGAAETQYF.

DNA of the CDR3: TGTGCCAGCAGCTCCTGGAGGACAGGAGTGGAGACCCAGTACTTC. Translated, it gives CASSSWRTGVETQYF. This chain connects TRBV7-8 to TRBJ2-5; 7 bases match TRBD1. CDR1 SGHVS and CDR2 FQNEAQ come from the germline V gene. After removal of 4 bases from V and 5 bases from J, the junction contained 10 bases not matched to a gene. CDR3 length: 15 residues. The complete variable domain, with remaining parts taken from reference TRBV7-8 and TRBJ2-5, reads GAGVSQSPRYKVAKRGQDVALRCDPISGHVSLFWYQQALGQGPEFLTYFQNEAQLDKSGLPSDRFFAERPEGSVSTLKIQRTQQEDSAVYLCASSSWRTGVETQYFGPGTRLLVL.

The chain has TRBV2 and TRBJ2-7, with D perhaps TRBD1 (5 bases). The CDR3 is 13 residues long. CDR1 and CDR2 from the germline V gene are SNHLY and FYNNEI. V lost 6 bases to trimming and J lost 5 bases, with 14 bases between them. The CDR3 sequence is CASSPRTSHEQYF. The CDR3 nucleotides read TGTGCCAGCAGCCCAAGGACAAGCCACGAGCAGTACTTC.

The chain employs TRBV18 and TRBJ2-3; 7 bases agree with TRBD1. The CDR3 spans 15 residues. Germline values: CDR1 KGHSH, CDR2 LQKENI. With 2 bases clipped from V and 1 base from J, the junction kept 3 bases outside the gene matches. The CDR3 here is CASSPITGGTDTQYF. CDR3 DNA sequence: TGTGCCAGCTCACCAATCACAGGGGGCACAGATACGCAGTATTTT.

The chain uses TRBV6-5 and TRBJ2-7; TRBD2 matches 7 bases. The J segment lost 6 bases and the V segment lost 7 bases, leaving 15 bases of the junction unmatched. Germline V CDR1 and CDR2: MNHEY, SVGAGI. The CDR3 extends over 15 amino acids. CDR3 region: CASKDQSSGIAEQYF. The CDR3 DNA reads as TGTGCCAGCAAGGATCAATCCAGCGGGATTGCCGAGCAGTACTTC.

The J gene is TRBJ1-1, the V gene TRBV18; maybe TRBD1 (5 bases). This CDR3 region has 15 residues. CDR1 is KGHSH, CDR2 LQKENI, per germline. V dropped 0 bases and J dropped 7 bases, with 15 bases sitting between them. The CDR3 reads CASSPPSTRGGEAFF. The CDR3 region has the DNA TGTGCCAGCTCACCACCATCTACTCGGGGGGGTGAAGCTTTCTTT.

V gene TRBV28 combines with J gene TRBJ2-7, with TRBD1 identical over 10 bases. V lost 3 bases and J lost 10; bases outside the gene matches: 3. Germline V gene data show CDR1 as MDHEN and CDR2 as SYDVKM. This CDR3 is built from 12 residues. CDR3 coding DNA: TGTGCCAGCAGTTTGGGACAGGGGAGTCAGTACTTC. Its protein product is CASSLGQGSQYF.

This clone was counted only a few times. V is TRBV10-1 and J is TRBJ2-7; possibly TRBD2 for D (5 bases). CDR3 length equals 13 residues. Germline V lookup: CDR1 WNHNN, CDR2 SYGVQD (reference sequence). V gave up 2 bases and J gave up 6 bases, with 11 bases separating them. The CDR3 loop is CASSEGNGIEQYF. CDR3 nucleotide sequence: TGCGCCAGCAGTGAGGGTAACGGGATCGAGCAGTACTTC.

The chain couples TRBV9 to TRBJ1-2; D not certain. CDR1 is SGDLS and CDR2 is YYNGEE in the germline V gene. With 4 bases removed from V and 0 bases from J, the gap between germline ends came to 7 bases. The CDR3 runs 13 residues. CDR3 protein: CASSPGTNYGYTF. The CDR3 DNA is TGTGCCAGCAGCCCGGGTACTAACTATGGCTACACCTTC.

The genes are TRBV28 and TRBJ1-1; 8 bases match TRBD1. The CDR3 is made up of 13 amino acids. From germline, CDR1 is MDHEN and CDR2 SYDVKM. V trimming: 6 bases; J trimming: 6 bases; junction bases outside the gene matches: 6. Here the CDR3 reads CASSNTGGPEAFF. For the CDR3, the DNA is TGTGCCAGCAGCAATACAGGGGGGCCTGAAGCTTTCTTT.

The count of this clone is one. The chain uses TRBV19 and TRBJ1-1, with TRBD1 as a possible D gene (5 bases). The V end was cut by 9 bases, the J end by 6 bases, with 17 bases between. The germline CDR1 and CDR2 sequences are LNHDA and SQIVND (reference sequence). The CDR3 length is 13 residues. CDR3 sequence (DNA): TGTGCCAGCAGTTTTTTGGGGCTCTCTGAAGCTTTCTTT. Protein product: CASSFLGLSEAFF.

The genes are TRBV2 and TRBJ2-2; 11 bases fit TRBD2. CDR1 and CDR2 (germline): SNHLY, FYNNEI. The length of the CDR3 is 15 residues. V lost 7 bases to trimming and J lost 5 bases; unmatched junction nucleotides: 6. CDR3 loop: CASTSGTSGTGELFF. The CDR3 DNA follows: TGTGCCAGCACTTCCGGGACTAGCGGAACCGGGGAGCTGTTTTTT.

The chain carries TRBV28 and TRBJ2-3, with 7 bases that match TRBD2. The CDR3 consists of 20 residues. The junction had 21 bases not matched to a gene; V was cut back by 3 bases and J by 3 bases. Germline V gives CDR1 MDHEN, CDR2 SYDVKM. The CDR3 DNA is TGTGCCAGCAGTTTGGGGACTAAGCCGACTCGAAGGCGAAGGACAGATACGCAGTATTTT. Protein sequence: CASSLGTKPTRRRRTDTQYF.

This sequence joins TRBV7-2 and TRBJ2-1, with 8 bases fitting TRBD2. Germline CDR1 reads SGHTA; CDR2 reads FQGNSA. V lost 2 bases, J lost 0 bases, and 3 bases stayed unmatched. This CDR3 has 16 amino acids. The CDR3 region is CASSLSGGSSYNEQFF. CDR3 nucleotides: TGTGCCAGCAGCTTAAGCGGGGGTAGCTCCTACAATGAGCAGTTCTTC.